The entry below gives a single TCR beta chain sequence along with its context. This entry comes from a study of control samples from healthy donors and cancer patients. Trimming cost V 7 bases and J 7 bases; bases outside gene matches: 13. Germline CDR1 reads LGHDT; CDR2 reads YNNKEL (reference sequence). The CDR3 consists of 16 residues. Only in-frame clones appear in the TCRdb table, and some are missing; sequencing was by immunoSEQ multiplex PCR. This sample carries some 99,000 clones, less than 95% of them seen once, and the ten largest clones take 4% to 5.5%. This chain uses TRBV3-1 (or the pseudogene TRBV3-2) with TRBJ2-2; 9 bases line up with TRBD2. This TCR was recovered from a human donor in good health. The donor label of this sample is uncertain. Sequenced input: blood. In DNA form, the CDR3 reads TGTGCCAGCACCCCAGGGGCGGGGGGGCAAAGCGGGGAGCTGTTTTTT. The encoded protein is CASTPGAGGQSGELFF.